Sequencing of this T cell receptor beta chain was carried out in a study of cytomegalovirus exposure and HLA in healthy donors. Primers: 60 Vbeta forward and 13 Jbeta reverse. The method was immunoSEQ multiplex PCR; TCRdb's version includes in-frame clones alone and lacks a portion of them. The data hold about 88,000 clones, with about two thirds observed a single time. Study observations and caveats: Rates of TCR association differed by HLA locus in a later analysis, with DRB1 highest and HLA-C lowest.

As concerns this clone: Antigen unknown.

Germline V lookup: CDR1 SGHDT, CDR2 YYEEEE. Deletions cut 1 base from V and 8 bases from J, with 10 bases between. This CDR3 is 14 amino acids long. V usage is TRBV5-6 and J usage is TRBJ1-6; D is possibly TRBD1 (6 bases). Sequenced: PBMCs. This receptor was identified in a man aged 45-60 years in good health and CMV-seronegative. The CDR3 reads CASSLTGSHSPLHF. The CDR3 coding sequence is TGTGCCAGCAGCTTGACAGGGAGCCATTCACCCCTCCACTTT.